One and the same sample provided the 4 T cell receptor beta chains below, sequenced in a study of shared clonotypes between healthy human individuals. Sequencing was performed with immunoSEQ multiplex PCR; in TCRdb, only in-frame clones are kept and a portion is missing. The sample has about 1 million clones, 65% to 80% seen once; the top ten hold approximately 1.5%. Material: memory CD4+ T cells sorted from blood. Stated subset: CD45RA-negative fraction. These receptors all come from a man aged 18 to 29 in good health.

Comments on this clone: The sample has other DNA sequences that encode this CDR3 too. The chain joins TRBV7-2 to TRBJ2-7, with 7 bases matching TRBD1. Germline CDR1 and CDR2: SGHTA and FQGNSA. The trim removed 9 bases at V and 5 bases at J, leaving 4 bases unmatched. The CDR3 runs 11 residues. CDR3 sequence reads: CASRQGNEQYF. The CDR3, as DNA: TGTGCCAGTAGACAGGGCAACGAGCAGTACTTC.

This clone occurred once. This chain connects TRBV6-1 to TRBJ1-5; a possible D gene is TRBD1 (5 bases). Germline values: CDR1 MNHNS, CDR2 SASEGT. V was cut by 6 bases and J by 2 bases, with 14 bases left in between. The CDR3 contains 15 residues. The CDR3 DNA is TGTGCCAGCAGCCAAGCGCAGGGTGGCAATCAGCCCCAGCATTTT. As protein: CASSQAQGGNQPQHF.

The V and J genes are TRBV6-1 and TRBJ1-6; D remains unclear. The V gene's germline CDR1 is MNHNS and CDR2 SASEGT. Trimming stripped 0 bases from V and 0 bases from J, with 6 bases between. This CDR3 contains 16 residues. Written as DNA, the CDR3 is TGTGCCAGCAGTGAAGCGCCTAGCTCCTATAATTCACCCCTCCACTTT. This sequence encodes CASSEAPSSYNSPLHF.

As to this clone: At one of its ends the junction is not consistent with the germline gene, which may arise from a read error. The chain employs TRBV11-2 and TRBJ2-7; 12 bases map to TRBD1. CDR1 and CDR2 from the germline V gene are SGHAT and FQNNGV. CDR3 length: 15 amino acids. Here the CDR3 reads CASRLGTGGYYEQYF. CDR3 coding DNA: TGTGCCAGCAGATTAGGGACAGGGGGCTACTACGAGCAGTACTTC.